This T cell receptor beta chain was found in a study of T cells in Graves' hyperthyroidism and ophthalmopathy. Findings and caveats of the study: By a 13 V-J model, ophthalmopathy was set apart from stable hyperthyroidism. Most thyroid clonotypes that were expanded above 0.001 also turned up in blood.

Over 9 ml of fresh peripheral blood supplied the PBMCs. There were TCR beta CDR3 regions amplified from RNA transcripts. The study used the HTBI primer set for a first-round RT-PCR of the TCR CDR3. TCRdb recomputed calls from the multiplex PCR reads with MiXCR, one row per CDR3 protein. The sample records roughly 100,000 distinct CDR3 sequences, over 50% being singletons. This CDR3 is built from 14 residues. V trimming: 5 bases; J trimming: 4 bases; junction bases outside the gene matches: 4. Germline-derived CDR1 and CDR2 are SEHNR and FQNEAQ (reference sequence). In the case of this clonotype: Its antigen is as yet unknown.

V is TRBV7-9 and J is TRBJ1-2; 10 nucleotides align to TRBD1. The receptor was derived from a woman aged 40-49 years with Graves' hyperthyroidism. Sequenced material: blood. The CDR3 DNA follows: TGTGCCAGCAGCCAGGGACAGGGGTTCTATGGCTACACCTTC. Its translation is CASSQGQGFYGYTF.